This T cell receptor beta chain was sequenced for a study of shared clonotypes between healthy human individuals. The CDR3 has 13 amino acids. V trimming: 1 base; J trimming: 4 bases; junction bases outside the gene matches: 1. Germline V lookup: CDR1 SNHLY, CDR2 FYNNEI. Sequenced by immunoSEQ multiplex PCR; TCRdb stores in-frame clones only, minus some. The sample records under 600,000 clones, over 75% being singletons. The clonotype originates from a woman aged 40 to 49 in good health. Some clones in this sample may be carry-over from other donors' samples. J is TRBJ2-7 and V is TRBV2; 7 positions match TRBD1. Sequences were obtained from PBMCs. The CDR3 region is CASSEGDSYEQYF. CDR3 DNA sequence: TGTGCCAGCAGTGAAGGGGACAGTTACGAGCAGTACTTC.